The rows below give T cell receptor beta chains drawn from one sample of a study of regulatory T cells in long-lasting Graves disease. A single record per CDR3 protein comes from TCRdb applying MiXCR to the multiplex PCR reads. The sample carries about 470,000 distinct CDR3 sequences, approximately 21% recorded once. The source material was peripheral blood mononuclear cells (PBMCs), sampled when the disease was refractory, from a patient treated with antithyroid drugs. Every receptor here comes from a female donor with Graves disease. The CDR3 runs from the conserved cysteine through the conserved F or W. Each record gives: J gene, V gene, D gene, clone size, CDR3 protein, CDR3 DNA. The D gene is left open where the match is weak. Expanded clones get a size class; other rows say once, few or many, or leave the size out.

j_call: TRBJ2-1
v_call: TRBV6-2/TRBV6-3
d_call: NA
clone_size: NA
cdr3_aa: CASSYFVGDNEQFF
cdr3_nt: TGTGCCAGCAGTTATTTTGTGGGGGACAATGAGCAGTTCTTC

j_call: TRBJ1-1
v_call: TRBV3-1
d_call: NA
clone_size: many
cdr3_aa: CASSDDILNTEAFF
cdr3_nt: TGTGCCAGCAGCGACGACATCCTGAACACTGAAGCTTTCTTT

j_call: TRBJ2-7
v_call: TRBV28
d_call: TRBD1
clone_size: many
cdr3_aa: CASSSTGPLYEQYF
cdr3_nt: TGTGCCAGCAGTTCGACAGGGCCCTTATACGAGCAGTACTTC

j_call: TRBJ2-7
v_call: TRBV7-9
d_call: NA
clone_size: NA
cdr3_aa: CASSTTRDGAYEQYF
cdr3_nt: TGTGCCAGCAGCACAACCCGGGACGGTGCCTACGAGCAGTACTTC

j_call: TRBJ2-7
v_call: TRBV7-2
d_call: TRBD2
clone_size: many
cdr3_aa: CASSLRTRGAGGPYEQYF
cdr3_nt: TGTGCCAGCAGCTTACGGACTAGGGGAGCGGGAGGGCCCTACGAGCAGTACTTC

j_call: TRBJ1-5
v_call: TRBV6-1
d_call: TRBD1
clone_size: many
cdr3_aa: CASTLTGAQPQHF
cdr3_nt: TGTGCCAGCACCCTCACAGGGGCCCAGCCCCAGCATTTT

j_call: TRBJ1-1
v_call: TRBV19
d_call: NA
clone_size: NA
cdr3_aa: CASSIRTVLNTEAFF
cdr3_nt: TGTGCCAGTAGTATAAGGACGGTACTGAACACTGAAGCTTTCTTT

j_call: TRBJ2-4
v_call: TRBV3-1
d_call: TRBD1
clone_size: NA
cdr3_aa: CASSQIHTGGPKNIQYF
cdr3_nt: TGTGCCAGCAGCCAAATTCACACAGGGGGTCCCAAAAACATTCAGTACTTC

j_call: TRBJ2-7
v_call: TRBV28
d_call: NA
clone_size: NA
cdr3_aa: CASSLSYIEQYF
cdr3_nt: TGTGCCAGCAGTTTGTCGTACATTGAGCAGTACTTC

j_call: TRBJ2-7
v_call: TRBV6-1
d_call: TRBD2
clone_size: many
cdr3_aa: CASRLLAGAAYEQYF
cdr3_nt: TGTGCCAGCAGGTTGCTAGCGGGGGCCGCCTACGAGCAGTACTTC

j_call: TRBJ2-7
v_call: TRBV29-1
d_call: TRBD1
clone_size: NA
cdr3_aa: CSVSGTDLYEQYF
cdr3_nt: TGCAGCGTTTCCGGGACAGACCTCTACGAGCAGTACTTC

j_call: TRBJ1-1
v_call: TRBV5-1
d_call: TRBD1
clone_size: NA
cdr3_aa: CASSWDSYTEAFF
cdr3_nt: TGCGCCAGCAGTTGGGACAGCTACACTGAAGCTTTCTTT

j_call: TRBJ2-3
v_call: TRBV24-1
d_call: NA
clone_size: few
cdr3_aa: CATSDLRGSTDTQYF
cdr3_nt: TGTGCCACCAGTGATTTGCGGGGCAGCACAGATACGCAGTATTTT

j_call: TRBJ1-1
v_call: TRBV4-2
d_call: TRBD1
clone_size: few
cdr3_aa: CASSQDKATGGLNTEAFF
cdr3_nt: TGTGCCAGCAGCCAAGATAAGGCGACAGGGGGCCTGAACACTGAAGCTTTCTTT

j_call: TRBJ2-7
v_call: TRBV18
d_call: NA
clone_size: once
cdr3_aa: CASSPRAETYEQYF
cdr3_nt: TGTGCCAGCTCACCAAGGGCAGAAACCTACGAGCAGTACTTC

j_call: TRBJ2-7
v_call: TRBV9
d_call: TRBD2
clone_size: NA
cdr3_aa: CASSDSGSDEQYF
cdr3_nt: TGTGCCAGCAGCGATAGCGGGAGCGACGAGCAGTACTTC

j_call: TRBJ1-2
v_call: TRBV4-1
d_call: TRBD1
clone_size: NA
cdr3_aa: CASSLWDSGPYGYAF
cdr3_nt: TGCGCCAGCAGCCTCTGGGACAGCGGACCATATGGCTACGCCTTC

j_call: TRBJ2-6
v_call: TRBV7-3
d_call: NA
clone_size: many
cdr3_aa: CASSLGTSGANVLTF
cdr3_nt: TGTGCCAGCAGCTTAGGGACCTCTGGGGCCAACGTCCTGACTTTC

j_call: TRBJ1-6
v_call: TRBV6-1
d_call: TRBD1
clone_size: few
cdr3_aa: CASNPGGSYNSPLHF
cdr3_nt: TGTGCCAGCAATCCAGGGGGCTCCTATAATTCACCCCTCCACTTT

j_call: TRBJ2-7
v_call: TRBV3-1
d_call: NA
clone_size: NA
cdr3_aa: CASSQSQEHEQYF
cdr3_nt: TGTGCCAGCAGCCAATCACAGGAACACGAGCAGTACTTC

j_call: TRBJ1-1
v_call: TRBV20-1
d_call: TRBD1
clone_size: many
cdr3_aa: CSARVTGDLNTEAFF
cdr3_nt: TGCAGTGCTAGAGTGACAGGGGATTTGAACACTGAAGCTTTCTTT

j_call: TRBJ2-7
v_call: TRBV19
d_call: NA
clone_size: few
cdr3_aa: CASSPSSGPSYEQYF
cdr3_nt: TGTGCCAGTAGCCCCTCGAGCGGGCCCTCCTACGAGCAGTACTTC

j_call: TRBJ1-2
v_call: TRBV6-1
d_call: NA
clone_size: NA
cdr3_aa: CASSQWVPGGDGYGYTF
cdr3_nt: TGTGCCAGCAGTCAATGGGTGCCTGGAGGGGACGGCTATGGCTACACCTTC

j_call: TRBJ2-5
v_call: TRBV30
d_call: TRBD1
clone_size: many
cdr3_aa: CAWTDRGYQETQYF
cdr3_nt: TGTGCCTGGACGGACAGGGGGTACCAAGAGACCCAGTACTTC

j_call: TRBJ1-1
v_call: TRBV6-2/TRBV6-3
d_call: TRBD1
clone_size: NA
cdr3_aa: CASSYFIRDSGVKDTEAFF
cdr3_nt: TGTGCCAGCAGTTACTTTATCCGGGACAGTGGAGTCAAGGACACTGAAGCTTTCTTT

j_call: TRBJ1-5
v_call: TRBV28
d_call: NA
clone_size: many
cdr3_aa: CASSLNRASNQPQHF
cdr3_nt: TGTGCCAGCAGTTTAAACAGGGCTAGCAATCAGCCCCAGCATTTT

j_call: TRBJ1-2
v_call: TRBV5-1
d_call: NA
clone_size: NA
cdr3_aa: CASSLALAASDGYTF
cdr3_nt: TGCGCCAGCAGCTTGGCATTGGCGGCGTCGGATGGCTACACCTTC

j_call: TRBJ1-1
v_call: TRBV5-1
d_call: TRBD1
clone_size: NA
cdr3_aa: CASSWDRGVGDTEAFF
cdr3_nt: TGCGCCAGCAGCTGGGACAGGGGTGTGGGGGACACTGAAGCTTTCTTT

j_call: TRBJ2-7
v_call: TRBV6-5
d_call: TRBD2
clone_size: many
cdr3_aa: CASSFDSGRAREQYF
cdr3_nt: TGTGCCAGCAGTTTCGATAGCGGGAGAGCACGAGAGCAGTACTTC

j_call: TRBJ2-1
v_call: TRBV27
d_call: TRBD2
clone_size: once
cdr3_aa: CASRGLAGAGLNEQFF
cdr3_nt: TGTGCCAGCAGGGGACTAGCGGGAGCCGGATTGAATGAGCAGTTCTTC

j_call: TRBJ1-5
v_call: TRBV19
d_call: TRBD1
clone_size: NA
cdr3_aa: CASSDRGHGQPQHF
cdr3_nt: TGTGCCAGTAGTGACAGGGGGCATGGTCAGCCCCAGCATTTT

j_call: TRBJ2-3
v_call: TRBV10-1
d_call: NA
clone_size: NA
cdr3_aa: CATSEEDLSYHGTDTQYF
cdr3_nt: TGCGCCACCAGCGAGGAGGATTTGAGCTATCATGGGACAGATACGCAGTATTTT

j_call: TRBJ2-2
v_call: TRBV6-1
d_call: NA
clone_size: NA
cdr3_aa: CASSPIGTLAGELFF
cdr3_nt: TGTGCCAGCAGTCCCATCGGGACTTTGGCCGGGGAGCTGTTTTTT

j_call: TRBJ1-3
v_call: TRBV7-2
d_call: NA
clone_size: NA
cdr3_aa: CASSLGPPVSGNTIYF
cdr3_nt: TGTGCCAGCAGCTTGGGCCCCCCGGTCTCTGGAAACACCATATATTTT

j_call: TRBJ1-1
v_call: TRBV4-1
d_call: NA
clone_size: few
cdr3_aa: CASSEDEQGNEAFF
cdr3_nt: TGCGCCAGCAGCGAGGACGAACAGGGAAATGAAGCTTTCTTT

j_call: TRBJ1-2
v_call: TRBV2
d_call: NA
clone_size: many
cdr3_aa: CASRKRRNVPGPTNYGYTF
cdr3_nt: TGTGCCAGCAGAAAGAGAAGGAACGTTCCGGGACCGACGAACTATGGCTACACCTTC

j_call: TRBJ1-3
v_call: TRBV6-1
d_call: NA
clone_size: many
cdr3_aa: CASSLIGSSGNTIYF
cdr3_nt: TGTGCCAGCAGTCTAATAGGGTCCTCCGGAAACACCATATATTTT

j_call: TRBJ2-7
v_call: TRBV29-1
d_call: TRBD2
clone_size: NA
cdr3_aa: CSVEPGEGNYEQYF
cdr3_nt: TGCAGCGTTGAACCGGGGGAGGGTAACTACGAGCAGTACTTC

j_call: TRBJ1-4
v_call: TRBV6-2/TRBV6-3
d_call: NA
clone_size: NA
cdr3_aa: CASSYYPTGGGINEKLFF
cdr3_nt: TGTGCCAGCAGTTACTATCCCACAGGCGGGGGCATAAATGAAAAACTGTTTTTT

j_call: TRBJ2-7
v_call: TRBV7-9
d_call: NA
clone_size: few
cdr3_aa: CASSQTEPYEQYF
cdr3_nt: TGTGCCAGCAGCCAGACAGAGCCCTACGAGCAGTACTTC

j_call: TRBJ2-7
v_call: TRBV28
d_call: NA
clone_size: many
cdr3_aa: CASSSKKYEQYF
cdr3_nt: TGTGCCAGCAGTTCTAAGAAATACGAGCAGTACTTC

j_call: TRBJ1-2
v_call: TRBV28
d_call: TRBD1
clone_size: many
cdr3_aa: CASSSGTDGYTF
cdr3_nt: TGTGCCAGCAGTTCCGGGACAGATGGCTACACCTTC

j_call: TRBJ2-7
v_call: TRBV6-2/TRBV6-3
d_call: TRBD1
clone_size: few
cdr3_aa: CASSPPGTGFYEQYF
cdr3_nt: TGTGCCAGCAGTCCTCCCGGGACAGGTTTCTACGAGCAGTACTTC

j_call: TRBJ1-5
v_call: TRBV28
d_call: NA
clone_size: NA
cdr3_aa: CASSLDMVNQPQHF
cdr3_nt: TGTGCCAGCAGTCTCGACATGGTCAATCAGCCCCAGCATTTT

j_call: TRBJ1-2
v_call: TRBV10-3
d_call: NA
clone_size: few
cdr3_aa: CAISDGANYGYTF
cdr3_nt: TGTGCCATCAGTGACGGAGCTAACTATGGCTACACCTTC

j_call: TRBJ1-5
v_call: TRBV7-2
d_call: NA
clone_size: NA
cdr3_aa: CASSLVVNSNQPPHF
cdr3_nt: TGTGCCAGCAGCTTAGTTGTCAACTCCAATCAGCCCCCGCATTTT

j_call: TRBJ2-4
v_call: TRBV29-1
d_call: NA
clone_size: few
cdr3_aa: CSVEVQSSDQNIQYF
cdr3_nt: TGCAGCGTTGAGGTCCAGTCCTCGGACCAAAACATTCAGTACTTC

j_call: TRBJ1-1
v_call: TRBV12-3/TRBV12-4
d_call: NA
clone_size: many
cdr3_aa: CASSLLPGSTEAFF
cdr3_nt: TGTGCCAGCAGTTTACTCCCCGGTAGCACTGAAGCTTTCTTT

j_call: TRBJ2-7
v_call: TRBV27
d_call: TRBD1
clone_size: many
cdr3_aa: CATDPPRQGSSYEQYF
cdr3_nt: TGTGCCACTGACCCCCCCCGACAGGGCAGCTCCTACGAGCAGTACTTC

j_call: TRBJ2-7
v_call: TRBV20-1
d_call: NA
clone_size: few
cdr3_aa: CSARRETGSGHEQYF
cdr3_nt: TGCAGTGCTAGGAGGGAAACAGGGTCAGGGCACGAGCAGTACTTC

j_call: TRBJ2-7
v_call: TRBV6-1
d_call: TRBD1
clone_size: NA
cdr3_aa: CASRGQGHEQYF
cdr3_nt: TGTGCCAGTAGGGGACAGGGGCACGAGCAGTACTTC

j_call: TRBJ2-7
v_call: TRBV27
d_call: NA
clone_size: once
cdr3_aa: CAGSAQGTYEQYF
cdr3_nt: TGTGCCGGCAGTGCACAGGGTACCTACGAGCAGTACTTC

j_call: TRBJ2-7
v_call: TRBV28
d_call: NA
clone_size: many
cdr3_aa: CASRAGPSYEQYF
cdr3_nt: TGTGCCAGCAGAGCCGGACCCTCCTACGAGCAGTACTTC

j_call: TRBJ1-1
v_call: TRBV28
d_call: NA
clone_size: few
cdr3_aa: CASSFPTEAFF
cdr3_nt: TGTGCCAGCAGTTTCCCAACTGAAGCTTTCTTT

j_call: TRBJ2-3
v_call: TRBV10-1
d_call: NA
clone_size: NA
cdr3_aa: CASSGRTYTDTQYF
cdr3_nt: TGCGCCAGCTCCGGACGGACCTACACAGATACGCAGTATTTT

j_call: TRBJ2-7
v_call: TRBV7-2
d_call: TRBD2
clone_size: NA
cdr3_aa: CASSPPGLAGYEQYF
cdr3_nt: TGTGCCAGCAGCCCCCCGGGACTAGCGGGGTACGAGCAGTACTTC

j_call: TRBJ2-5
v_call: TRBV29-1
d_call: NA
clone_size: few
cdr3_aa: CSVEEGGAGETQYF
cdr3_nt: TGCAGCGTTGAAGAAGGTGGGGCAGGAGAGACCCAGTACTTC

j_call: TRBJ2-1
v_call: TRBV6-1
d_call: TRBD2
clone_size: few
cdr3_aa: CASSRLAGHNEQFF
cdr3_nt: TGTGCCAGCAGCAGACTAGCGGGCCACAATGAGCAGTTCTTC